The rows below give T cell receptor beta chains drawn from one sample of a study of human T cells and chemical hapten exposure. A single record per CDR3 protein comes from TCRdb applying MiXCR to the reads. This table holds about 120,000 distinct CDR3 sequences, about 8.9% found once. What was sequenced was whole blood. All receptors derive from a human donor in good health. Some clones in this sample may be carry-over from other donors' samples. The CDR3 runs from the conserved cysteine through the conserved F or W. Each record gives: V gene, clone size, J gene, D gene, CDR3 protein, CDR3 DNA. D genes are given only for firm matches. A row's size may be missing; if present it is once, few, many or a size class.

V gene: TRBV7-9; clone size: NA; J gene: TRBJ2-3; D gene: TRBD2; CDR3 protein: CASSPGTSGGYRTDTQYF; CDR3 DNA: TGTGCCAGCAGCCCGGGGACTAGCGGGGGATACCGCACAGATACGCAGTATTTT
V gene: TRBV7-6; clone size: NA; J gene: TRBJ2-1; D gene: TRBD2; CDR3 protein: CASSSESGRVYPSSYNEQFF; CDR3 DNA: TGTGCCAGCAGCTCCGAGAGCGGGAGGGTTTATCCGAGCTCCTACAATGAGCAGTTCTTC
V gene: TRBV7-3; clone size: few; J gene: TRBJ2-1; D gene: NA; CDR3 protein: CASSLRESNEQFF; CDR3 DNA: TGTGCCAGCAGCTTACGCGAGAGCAATGAGCAGTTCTTC
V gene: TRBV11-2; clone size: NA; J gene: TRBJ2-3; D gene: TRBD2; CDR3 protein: CASSPPGLAGSDTQYF; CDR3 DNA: TGTGCCAGCAGCCCTCCGGGACTAGCGGGATCAGATACGCAGTATTTT
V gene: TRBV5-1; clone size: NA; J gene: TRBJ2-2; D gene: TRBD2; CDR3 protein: CASSLLLALNTGELFF; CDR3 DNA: TGCGCCAGCAGCTTGCTACTAGCGCTAAACACCGGGGAGCTGTTTTTT
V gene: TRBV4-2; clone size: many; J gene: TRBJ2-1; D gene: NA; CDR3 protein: CASSQESGNGGNEQFF; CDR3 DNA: TGTGCCAGCAGCCAAGAATCGGGGAATGGGGGTAATGAGCAGTTCTTC
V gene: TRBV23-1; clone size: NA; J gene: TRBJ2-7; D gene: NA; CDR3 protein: CASIGQPGPYEQYF; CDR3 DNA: TGCGCCAGCATTGGACAACCGGGGCCCTACGAGCAGTACTTC
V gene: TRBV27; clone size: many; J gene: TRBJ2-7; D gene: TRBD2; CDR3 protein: CASSLFGTSGRNKAYEQYF; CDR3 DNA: TGTGCCAGCAGTTTGTTCGGGACTAGCGGGAGGAATAAGGCCTACGAGCAGTACTTC
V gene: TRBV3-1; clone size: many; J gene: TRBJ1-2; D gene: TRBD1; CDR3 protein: CPSSQDRVPYGYTF; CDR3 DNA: TGTCCCAGCAGCCAAGACAGGGTGCCCTATGGCTACACCTTC
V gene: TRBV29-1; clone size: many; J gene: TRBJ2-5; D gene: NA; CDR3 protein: CSSRQIQETQYF; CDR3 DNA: TGCAGCTCGAGACAGATCCAAGAGACCCAGTACTTC
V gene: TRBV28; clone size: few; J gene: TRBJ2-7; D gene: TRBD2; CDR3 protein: CASSLSSGAPSYEQYF; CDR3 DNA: TGTGCCAGCAGTTTGAGTAGCGGGGCCCCCTCCTACGAGCAGTACTTC
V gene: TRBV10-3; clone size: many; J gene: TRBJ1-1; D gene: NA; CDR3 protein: CAISESNVEGWTNTEAFF; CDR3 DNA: TGTGCCATCAGTGAGTCGAATGTGGAGGGTTGGACGAACACTGAAGCTTTCTTT
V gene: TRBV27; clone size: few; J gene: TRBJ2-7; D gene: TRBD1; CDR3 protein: CASSLSGQGYYEQYF; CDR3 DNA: TGTGCCAGCAGTTTATCGGGACAGGGTTACTACGAGCAGTACTTC
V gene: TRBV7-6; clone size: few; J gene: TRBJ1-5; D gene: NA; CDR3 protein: CASSLQSGLNQPQHF; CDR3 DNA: TGTGCCAGCAGCTTACAATCGGGCCTCAATCAGCCCCAGCATTTT
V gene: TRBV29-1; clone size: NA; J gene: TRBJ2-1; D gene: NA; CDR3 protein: CSVWVRGNEQFF; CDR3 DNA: TGCAGCGTTTGGGTCCGGGGCAATGAGCAGTTCTTC
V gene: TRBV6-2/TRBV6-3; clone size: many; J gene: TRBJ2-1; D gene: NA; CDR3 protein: CASSYSAYRGDEQFF; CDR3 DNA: TGTGCCAGCAGTTACTCCGCTTATAGGGGGGATGAGCAGTTCTTC
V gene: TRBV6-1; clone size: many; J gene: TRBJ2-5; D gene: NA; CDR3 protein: CASSVGGPQETQYF; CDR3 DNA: TGTGCCAGCAGTGTCGGGGGGCCACAAGAGACCCAGTACTTC
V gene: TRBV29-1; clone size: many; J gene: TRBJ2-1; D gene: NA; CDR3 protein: CSVVGRGSYNEQFF; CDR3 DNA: TGCAGCGTTGTGGGACGCGGTTCCTACAATGAGCAGTTCTTC
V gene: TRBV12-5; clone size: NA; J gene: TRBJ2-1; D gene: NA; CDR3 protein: CASGKGQPSYNEQFF; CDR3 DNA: TGTGCTAGTGGGAAGGGGCAGCCGTCCTACAATGAGCAGTTCTTC
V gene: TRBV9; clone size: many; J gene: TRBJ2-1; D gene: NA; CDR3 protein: CASSVGQYNEQFF; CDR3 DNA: TGTGCCAGCAGCGTCGGACAGTACAATGAGCAGTTCTTC
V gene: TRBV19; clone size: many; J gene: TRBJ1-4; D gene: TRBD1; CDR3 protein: CASKQGVNEKLFF; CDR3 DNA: TGTGCCAGTAAACAGGGGGTAAATGAAAAACTGTTTTTT
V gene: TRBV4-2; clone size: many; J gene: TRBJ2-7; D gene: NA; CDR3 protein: CASSQEYSYEQYF; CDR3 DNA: TGTGCCAGCAGCCAGGAGTACAGCTACGAGCAGTACTTC
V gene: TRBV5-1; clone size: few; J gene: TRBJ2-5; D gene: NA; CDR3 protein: CASSLELREQETQYF; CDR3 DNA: TGCGCCAGCAGCTTGGAGTTGCGGGAACAAGAGACCCAGTACTTC
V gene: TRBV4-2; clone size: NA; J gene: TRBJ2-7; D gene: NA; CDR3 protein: CASSQEGAVRDEQYF; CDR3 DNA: TGTGCCAGCAGCCAAGAAGGGGCAGTTCGGGACGAGCAGTACTTC
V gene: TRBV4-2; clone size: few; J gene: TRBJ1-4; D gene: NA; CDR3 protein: CASSSQVNNEKLFF; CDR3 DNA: TGTGCCAGCAGCTCACAGGTGAACAATGAAAAACTGTTTTTT
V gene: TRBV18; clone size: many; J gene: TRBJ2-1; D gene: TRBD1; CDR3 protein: CASSSTGAVLSSNEQFF; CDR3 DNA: TGTGCCAGCTCATCGACAGGGGCCGTCCTTTCATCCAATGAGCAGTTCTTC
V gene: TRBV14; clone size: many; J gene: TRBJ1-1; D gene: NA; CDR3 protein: CASSQGGGWGSAEAFF; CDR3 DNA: TGTGCCAGCAGCCAAGGGGGTGGGTGGGGATCCGCTGAAGCTTTCTTT
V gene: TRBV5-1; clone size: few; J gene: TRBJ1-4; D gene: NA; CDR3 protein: CASSAQTATNEKLFF; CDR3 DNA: TGCGCCAGCAGCGCCCAGACAGCAACTAATGAAAAACTGTTTTTT
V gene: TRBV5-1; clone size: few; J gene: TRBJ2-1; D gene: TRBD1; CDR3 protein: CASSLGPGQGSYNEQFF; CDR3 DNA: TGCGCCAGCAGCTTGGGCCCGGGACAGGGGTCCTACAATGAGCAGTTCTTC
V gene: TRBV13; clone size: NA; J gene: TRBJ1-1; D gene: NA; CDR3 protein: CASSDGRLNTEAFF; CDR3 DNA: TGTGCCAGCAGCGACGGACGGCTGAACACTGAAGCTTTCTTT
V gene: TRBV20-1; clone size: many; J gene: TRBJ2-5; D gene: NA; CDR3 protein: CSARTDQETQYF; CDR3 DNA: TGCAGTGCTAGAACGGACCAAGAGACCCAGTACTTC
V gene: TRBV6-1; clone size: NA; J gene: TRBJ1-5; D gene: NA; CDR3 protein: CASRDGLYSNQPQHF; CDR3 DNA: TGTGCCAGCAGGGACGGACTATATAGCAATCAGCCCCAGCATTTT
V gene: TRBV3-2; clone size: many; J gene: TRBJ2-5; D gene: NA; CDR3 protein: CASRAGTGGETQYF; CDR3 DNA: TGTGCCAGCAGGGCCGGGACAGGGGGTGAGACCCAGTACTTC
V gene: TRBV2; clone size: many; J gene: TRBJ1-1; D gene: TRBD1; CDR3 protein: CASSAGTGLEAFF; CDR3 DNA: TGTGCCAGCAGTGCCGGGACAGGGCTGGAAGCTTTCTTT
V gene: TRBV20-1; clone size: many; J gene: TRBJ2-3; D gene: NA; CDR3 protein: CSAPYRSDTQYF; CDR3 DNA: TGCAGTGCCCCCTACCGATCAGATACGCAGTATTTT
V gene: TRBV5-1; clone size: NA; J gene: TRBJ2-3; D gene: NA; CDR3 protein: CASGRIPTDTQYF; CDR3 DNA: TGCGCCAGCGGGAGGATTCCCACAGATACGCAGTATTTT
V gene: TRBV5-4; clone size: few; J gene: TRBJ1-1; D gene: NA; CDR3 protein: CASTRIGQLNTEAFF; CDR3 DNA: TGTGCCAGCACTAGAATTGGACAGTTAAACACTGAAGCTTTCTTT